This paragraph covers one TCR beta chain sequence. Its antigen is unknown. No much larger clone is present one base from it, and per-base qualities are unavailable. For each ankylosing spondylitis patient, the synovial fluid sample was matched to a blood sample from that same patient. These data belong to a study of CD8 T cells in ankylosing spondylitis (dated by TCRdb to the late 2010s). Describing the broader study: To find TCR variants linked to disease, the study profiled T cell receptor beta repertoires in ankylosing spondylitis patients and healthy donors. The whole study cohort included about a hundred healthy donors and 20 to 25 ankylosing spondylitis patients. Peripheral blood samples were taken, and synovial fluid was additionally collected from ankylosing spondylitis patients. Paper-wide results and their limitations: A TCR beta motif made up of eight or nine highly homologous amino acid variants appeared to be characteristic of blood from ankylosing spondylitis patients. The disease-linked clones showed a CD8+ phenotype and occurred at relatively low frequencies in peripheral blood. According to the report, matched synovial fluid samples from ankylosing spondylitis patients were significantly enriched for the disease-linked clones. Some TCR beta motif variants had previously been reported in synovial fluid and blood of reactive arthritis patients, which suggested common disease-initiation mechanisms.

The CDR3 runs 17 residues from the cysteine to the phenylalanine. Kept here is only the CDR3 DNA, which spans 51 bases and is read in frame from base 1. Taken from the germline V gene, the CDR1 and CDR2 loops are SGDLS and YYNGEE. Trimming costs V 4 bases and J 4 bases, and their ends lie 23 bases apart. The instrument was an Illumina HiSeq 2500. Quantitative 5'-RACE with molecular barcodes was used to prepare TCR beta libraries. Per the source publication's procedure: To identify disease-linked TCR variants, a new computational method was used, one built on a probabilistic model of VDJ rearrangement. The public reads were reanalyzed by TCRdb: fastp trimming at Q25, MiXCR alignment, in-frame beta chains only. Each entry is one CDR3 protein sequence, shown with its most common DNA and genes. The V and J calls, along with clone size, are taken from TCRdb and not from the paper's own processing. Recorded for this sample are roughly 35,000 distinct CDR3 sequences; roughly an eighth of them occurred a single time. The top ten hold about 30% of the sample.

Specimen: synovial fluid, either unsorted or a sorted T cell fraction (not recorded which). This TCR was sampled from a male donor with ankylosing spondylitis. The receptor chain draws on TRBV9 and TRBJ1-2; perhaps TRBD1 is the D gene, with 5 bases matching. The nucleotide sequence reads TGTGCCAGCAGCCCTTCCTCCGTGGGGGAAGAAGGCTATGGCTACACCTTC. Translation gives CASSPSSVGEEGYGYTF. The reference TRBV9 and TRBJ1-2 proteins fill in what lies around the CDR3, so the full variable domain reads DSGVTQTPKHLITATGQRVTLRCSPRSGDLSVYWYQQSLDQGLQFLIQYYNGEERAKGNILERFSAQQFPDLHSELNLSSLELGDSALYFCASSPSSVGEEGYGYTFGSGTRLTVV.